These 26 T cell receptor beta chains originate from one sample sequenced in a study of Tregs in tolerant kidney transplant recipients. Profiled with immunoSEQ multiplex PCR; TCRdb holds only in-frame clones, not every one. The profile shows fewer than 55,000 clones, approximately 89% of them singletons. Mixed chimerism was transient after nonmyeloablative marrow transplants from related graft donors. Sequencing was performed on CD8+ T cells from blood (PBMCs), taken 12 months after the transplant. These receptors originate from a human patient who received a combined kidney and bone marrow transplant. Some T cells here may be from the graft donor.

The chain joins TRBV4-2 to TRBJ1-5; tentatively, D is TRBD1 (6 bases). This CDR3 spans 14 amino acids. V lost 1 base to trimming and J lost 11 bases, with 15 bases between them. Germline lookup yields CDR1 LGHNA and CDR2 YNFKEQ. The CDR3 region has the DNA TGTGCCAGCAGCCAAGGCAGGGGCTGGGGAGCCCAGCATTTT. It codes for CASSQGRGWGAQHF.

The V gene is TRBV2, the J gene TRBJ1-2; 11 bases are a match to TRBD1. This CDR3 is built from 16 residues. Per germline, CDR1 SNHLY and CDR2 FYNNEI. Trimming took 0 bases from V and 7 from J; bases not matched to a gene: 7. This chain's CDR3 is CASSEASGQGVSGYTF. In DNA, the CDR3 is TGTGCCAGCAGTGAAGCCTCGGGACAGGGGGTTAGTGGCTACACCTTC.

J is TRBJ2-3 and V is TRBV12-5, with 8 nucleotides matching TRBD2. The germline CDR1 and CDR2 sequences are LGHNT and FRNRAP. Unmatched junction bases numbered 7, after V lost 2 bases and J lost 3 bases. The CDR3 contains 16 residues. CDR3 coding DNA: TGTGCTAGTGGTTTGCAGAAAAGCGGGAGTACAGATACGCAGTATTTT. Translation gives CASGLQKSGSTDTQYF.

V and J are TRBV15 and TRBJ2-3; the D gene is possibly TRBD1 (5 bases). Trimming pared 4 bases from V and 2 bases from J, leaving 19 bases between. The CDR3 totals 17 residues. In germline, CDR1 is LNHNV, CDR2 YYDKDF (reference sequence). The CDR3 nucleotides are TGTGCCACCAGCAATGATCTCATGACAGAATACACAGATACGCAGTATTTT. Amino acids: CATSNDLMTEYTDTQYF.

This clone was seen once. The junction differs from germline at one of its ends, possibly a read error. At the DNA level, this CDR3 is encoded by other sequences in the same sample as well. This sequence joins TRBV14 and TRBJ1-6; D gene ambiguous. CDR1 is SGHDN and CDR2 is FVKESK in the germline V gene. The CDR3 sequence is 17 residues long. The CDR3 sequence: CASSQEIWSGENSPLHF. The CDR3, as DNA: TGTGCCAGCAGCCAAGAAATCTGGTCGGGAGAAAATTCCCCCCTCCACTTT.

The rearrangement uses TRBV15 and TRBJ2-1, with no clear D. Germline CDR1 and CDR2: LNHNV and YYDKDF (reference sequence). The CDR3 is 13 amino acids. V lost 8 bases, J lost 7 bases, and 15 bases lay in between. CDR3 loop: CATHGRVENEQFF. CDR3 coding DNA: TGTGCCACCCATGGTCGGGTTGAAAATGAGCAGTTCTTC.

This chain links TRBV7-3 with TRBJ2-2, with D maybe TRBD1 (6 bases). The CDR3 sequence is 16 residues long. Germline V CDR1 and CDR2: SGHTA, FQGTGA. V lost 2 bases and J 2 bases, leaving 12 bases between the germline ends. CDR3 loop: CASSLYGQSNTGELFF. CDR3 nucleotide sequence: TGTGCCAGCAGCTTATATGGACAGAGCAACACCGGGGAGCTGTTTTTT.

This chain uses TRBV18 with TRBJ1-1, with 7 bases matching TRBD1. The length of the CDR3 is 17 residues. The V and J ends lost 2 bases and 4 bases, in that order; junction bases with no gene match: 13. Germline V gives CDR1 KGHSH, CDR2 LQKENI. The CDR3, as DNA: TGTGCCAGCTCACCAAACAAAGGGACAGCTATCCCCACTGAAGCTTTCTTT. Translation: CASSPNKGTAIPTEAFF.

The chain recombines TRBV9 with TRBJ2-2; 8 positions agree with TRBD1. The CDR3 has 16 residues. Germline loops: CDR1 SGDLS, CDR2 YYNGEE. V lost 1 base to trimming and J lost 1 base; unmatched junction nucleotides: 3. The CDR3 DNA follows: TGTGCCAGCAGCGTATCAGGGGGCCGGAACACCGGGGAGCTGTTTTTT. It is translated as CASSVSGGRNTGELFF.

CDR3 amino acids: CASSFPKNTDRDYEQYF. The CDR3 region has the DNA TGTGCCAGCAGCTTTCCCAAAAACACCGACAGGGACTACGAGCAGTACTTC. The chain has TRBV7-9 and TRBJ2-7, with 7 positions matching TRBD1. Germline loops: CDR1 SEHNR, CDR2 FQNEAQ (reference sequence). This CDR3 has 17 amino acids. Trimming cost V 3 bases and J 3 bases; bases outside gene matches: 14.

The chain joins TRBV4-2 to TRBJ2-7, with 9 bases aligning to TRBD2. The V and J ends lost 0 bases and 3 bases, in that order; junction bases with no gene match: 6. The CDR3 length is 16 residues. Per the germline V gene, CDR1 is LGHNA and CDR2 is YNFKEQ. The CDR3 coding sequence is TGTGCCAGCAGCCAAGATCGTCGACTAGCGGACTACGAGCAGTACTTC. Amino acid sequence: CASSQDRRLADYEQYF.

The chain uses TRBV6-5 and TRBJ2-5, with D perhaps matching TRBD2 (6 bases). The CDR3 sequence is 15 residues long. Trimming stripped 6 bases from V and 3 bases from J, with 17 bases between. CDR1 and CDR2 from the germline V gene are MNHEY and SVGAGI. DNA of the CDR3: TGTGCCAGCAGATACCTTGGGGCTAGCGAAGAGACCCAGTACTTC. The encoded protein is CASRYLGASEETQYF.

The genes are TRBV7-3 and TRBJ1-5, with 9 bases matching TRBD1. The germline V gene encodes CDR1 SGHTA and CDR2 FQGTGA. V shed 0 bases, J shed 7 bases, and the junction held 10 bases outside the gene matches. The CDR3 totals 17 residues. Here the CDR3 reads CASSLTPAGQGRQPQHF. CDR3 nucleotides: TGTGCCAGCAGCTTAACCCCCGCGGGACAGGGCCGACAGCCCCAGCATTTT.

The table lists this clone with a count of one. CDR3 nucleotides: TGTGCCAACCTCGAGCGGGGGGTCCACACCGGGGAGCTGTTTTTT. Its translation is CANLERGVHTGELFF. The V gene is TRBV6-1, the J gene TRBJ2-2; 9 nucleotides align to TRBD2. Germline V gene sequence: CDR1 MNHNS, CDR2 SASEGT. The CDR3 covers 15 residues. With V trimmed by 10 bases and J by 3 bases, 9 bases remained unmatched.

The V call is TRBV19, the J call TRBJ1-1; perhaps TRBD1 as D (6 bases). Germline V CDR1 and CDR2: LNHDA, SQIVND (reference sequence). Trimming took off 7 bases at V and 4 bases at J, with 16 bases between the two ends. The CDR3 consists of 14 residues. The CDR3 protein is CASTHGGLSTEAFF. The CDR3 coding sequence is TGTGCCAGTACCCATGGGGGCTTGAGCACTGAAGCTTTCTTT.

CDR3 sequence: CSVAQGVGEKLFF. In DNA, the CDR3 is TGCAGCGTTGCTCAGGGGGTTGGTGAAAAACTGTTTTTT. The rearrangement links TRBV29-1 to TRBJ1-4; 7 bases are shared with TRBD1. V dropped 4 bases and J dropped 7; count of bases not matched to a gene: 6. The germline V gene has CDR1 SQVTM and CDR2 ANQGSEA. This CDR3 has 13 amino acids.

In DNA form, the CDR3 reads TGTGCCAGCAGCGGCCGCGGGAGCGAACCCCTTTACGAGCAGTACTTC. Translating it yields CASSGRGSEPLYEQYF. J is TRBJ2-7 and V is TRBV9; 7 bases fit TRBD2. This CDR3 region has 16 residues. V gave up 3 bases and J gave up 4 bases; unmatched junction bases: 13. Germline CDR1 and CDR2: SGDLS and YYNGEE.

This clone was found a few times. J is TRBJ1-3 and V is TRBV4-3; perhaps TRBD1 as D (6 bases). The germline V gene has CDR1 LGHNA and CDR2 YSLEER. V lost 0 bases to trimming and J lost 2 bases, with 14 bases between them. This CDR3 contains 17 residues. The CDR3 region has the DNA TGCGCCAGCAGCCAAGACGGTACAGGGCCCGCTGGAAACACCATATATTTT. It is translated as CASSQDGTGPAGNTIYF.

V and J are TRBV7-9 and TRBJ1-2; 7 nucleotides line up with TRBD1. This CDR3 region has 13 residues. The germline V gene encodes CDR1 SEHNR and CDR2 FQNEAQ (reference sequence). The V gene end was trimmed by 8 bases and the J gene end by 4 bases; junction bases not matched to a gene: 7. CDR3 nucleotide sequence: TGTGCCAGCGGGATTGACAGGGTCTATGGCTACACCTTC. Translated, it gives CASGIDRVYGYTF.

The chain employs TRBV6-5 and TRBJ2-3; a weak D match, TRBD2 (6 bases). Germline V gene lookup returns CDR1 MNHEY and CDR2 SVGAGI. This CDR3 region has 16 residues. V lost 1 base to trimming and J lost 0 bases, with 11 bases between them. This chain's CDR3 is CASSYWAGQSTDTQYF. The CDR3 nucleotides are TGTGCCAGCAGTTACTGGGCGGGGCAGAGCACAGATACGCAGTATTTT.

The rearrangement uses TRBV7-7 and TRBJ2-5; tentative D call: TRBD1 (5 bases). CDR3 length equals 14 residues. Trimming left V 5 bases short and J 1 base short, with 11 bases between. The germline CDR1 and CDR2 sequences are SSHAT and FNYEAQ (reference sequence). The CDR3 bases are TGTGCCAGCAGCGAGGACATTTTCCAAGAGACCCAGTACTTC. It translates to CASSEDIFQETQYF.

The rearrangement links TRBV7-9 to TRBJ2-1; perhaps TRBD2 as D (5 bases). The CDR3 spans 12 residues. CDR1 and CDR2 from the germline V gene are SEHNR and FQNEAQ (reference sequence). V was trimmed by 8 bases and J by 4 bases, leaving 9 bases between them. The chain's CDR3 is CASEPGYNEQFF. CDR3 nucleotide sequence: TGTGCCAGCGAACCGGGATACAATGAGCAGTTCTTC.

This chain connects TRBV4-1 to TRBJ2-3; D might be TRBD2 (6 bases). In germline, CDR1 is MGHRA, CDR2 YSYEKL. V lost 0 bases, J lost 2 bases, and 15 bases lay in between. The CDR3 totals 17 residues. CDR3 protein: CASSQDEGGAHTDTQYF. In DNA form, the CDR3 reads TGCGCCAGCAGCCAAGACGAGGGCGGGGCCCACACAGATACGCAGTATTTT.

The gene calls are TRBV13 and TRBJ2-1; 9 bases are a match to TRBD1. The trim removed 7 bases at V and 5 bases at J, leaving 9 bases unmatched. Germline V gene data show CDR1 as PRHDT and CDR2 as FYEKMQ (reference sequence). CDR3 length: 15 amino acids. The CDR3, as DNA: TGTGCCAGCAATACCGGGACAGGGTTCAACAATGAGCAGTTCTTC. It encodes CASNTGTGFNNEQFF.

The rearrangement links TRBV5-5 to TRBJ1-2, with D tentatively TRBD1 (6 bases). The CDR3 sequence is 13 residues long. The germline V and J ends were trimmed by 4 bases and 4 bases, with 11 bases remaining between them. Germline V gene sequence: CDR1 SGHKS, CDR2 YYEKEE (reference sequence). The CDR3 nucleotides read TGTGCCAGCAGCCTGGACAGAAGCTATGGCTACACCTTC. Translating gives CASSLDRSYGYTF.

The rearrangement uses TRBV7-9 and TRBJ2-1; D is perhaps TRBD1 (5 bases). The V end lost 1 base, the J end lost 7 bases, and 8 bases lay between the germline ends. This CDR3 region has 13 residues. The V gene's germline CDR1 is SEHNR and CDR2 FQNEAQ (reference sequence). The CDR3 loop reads CASSLDRGNEQFF. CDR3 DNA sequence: TGTGCCAGCAGCTTAGATAGGGGAAATGAGCAGTTCTTC.